Presented here are 28 T cell receptor beta chains from one specimen sequenced in a study of cytomegalovirus exposure and HLA in healthy donors. PCR involved 60 Vbeta and 13 Jbeta primers. Libraries were prepared by immunoSEQ multiplex PCR; TCRdb keeps only in-frame clonotypes and omits some of them. The sample includes 150,000 to 200,000 clones, about 80% of them seen just once. The sequencing sample was made of PBMCs. Receptors originate from a woman aged 40-49 years in good health and CMV-seronegative.

This chain uses TRBV6-6 with TRBJ1-2; the D gene is possibly TRBD1 (6 bases). This CDR3 is built from 13 residues. The germline V gene has CDR1 MNHNY and CDR2 SVGAGI (reference sequence). V was shortened by 2 bases and J by 11 bases, with 15 bases between the two germline ends. This CDR3 is CASSYGDRPQYTF. In nucleotides, the CDR3 is TGTGCCAGCAGTTACGGCGACAGGCCCCAATACACCTTC.

The CDR3 DNA reads TGTGCCAGCAGTTACTCCGGGACAGCTAATGAAAAACTGTTTTTT. Its translation is CASSYSGTANEKLFF. This chain connects TRBV6-5 to TRBJ1-4; 7 nucleotides line up with TRBD1. The junction had 1 base not matched to a gene; V was cut back by 0 bases and J by 3 bases. The CDR3 runs to 15 residues. Germline values: CDR1 MNHEY, CDR2 SVGAGI.

The chain recombines TRBV15 with TRBJ2-6, with a possible D match to TRBD2 (6 bases). Germline-derived CDR1 and CDR2 are LNHNV and YYDKDF (reference sequence). The CDR3 is 19 residues long. Trimming removed 3 bases from V and 0 bases from J, with 18 bases in between. CDR3 loop: CATSRTSVGSYSGANVLTF. CDR3 DNA: TGTGCCACCAGCAGGACTAGTGTGGGGTCTTACTCTGGGGCCAACGTCCTGACTTTC.

The gene calls are TRBV5-4 and TRBJ2-7, with D possibly TRBD1 on 5 matching bases. Germline-derived CDR1 and CDR2 are SGHNT and YYREEE (reference sequence). V gave up 0 bases and J gave up 2 bases, with 9 bases separating them. CDR3 length equals 14 residues. The DNA for the CDR3 is TGTGCCAGCAGCTTGGATCAGGGAACCTACGAGCAGTACTTC. It yields the protein CASSLDQGTYEQYF.

The chain combines TRBV6-5 with TRBJ1-1; 7 bases are a match to TRBD1. Germline values: CDR1 MNHEY, CDR2 SVGAGI. This CDR3 spans 14 amino acids. The junction had 5 bases not matched to a gene; V was cut back by 0 bases and J by 7 bases. This CDR3 reads CASSYSQGDFEAFF. CDR3 nucleotides: TGTGCCAGCAGTTACTCGCAGGGGGACTTTGAAGCTTTCTTT.

The chain employs TRBV7-9 and TRBJ2-3; D remains unclear. The germline gives CDR1 SEHNR, CDR2 FQNEAQ (reference sequence). V lost 3 bases and J lost 5, with 12 bases in between. This CDR3 is built from 14 residues. The DNA for the CDR3 is TGTGCCAGCAGCTTCCACAGTGTTTTAGATACGCAGTATTTT. It encodes CASSFHSVLDTQYF.

This CDR3 reads CASSSSTGWREQYF. CDR3 DNA sequence: TGTGCCAGCAGCTCATCGACAGGGTGGCGCGAGCAGTACTTC. The gene calls are TRBV5-5 and TRBJ2-7; 7 bases are shared with TRBD1. Trimming removed 3 bases from V and 6 bases from J; junction bases left unmatched: 9. Germline CDR1 and CDR2: SGHKS and YYEKEE (reference sequence). The CDR3 contains 14 residues.

The CDR3 DNA follows: TGTGCCAGCAGCGACAGGGGGGCAGATACGCAGTATTTT. This encodes CASSDRGADTQYF. The chain joins TRBV9 to TRBJ2-3; the match to TRBD1 covers 8 bases. J lost 4 bases, V lost 3 bases, and 1 base had no gene match. The CDR3 has 13 residues. Per germline, CDR1 SGDLS and CDR2 YYNGEE.

The V gene is TRBV7-9, the J gene TRBJ2-5; D may be TRBD1 (6 bases). The CDR3 has 14 residues. V was cut by 2 bases and J by 2 bases, with 9 bases left in between. The germline V gene has CDR1 SEHNR and CDR2 FQNEAQ (reference sequence). The CDR3 is CASSLWGTQETQYF. CDR3 nucleotides: TGTGCCAGCAGCTTATGGGGGACACAAGAGACCCAGTACTTC. Full variable domain (missing parts from reference TRBV7-9 and TRBJ2-5): DTGVSQNPRHKITKRGQNVTFRCDPISEHNRLYWYRQTLGQGPEFLTYFQNEAQLEKSRLLSDRFSAERPKGSFSTLEIQRTEQGDSAMYLCASSLWGTQETQYFGPGTRLLVL.

A few counts support this clone. The rearrangement uses TRBV9 and TRBJ1-2; D is perhaps TRBD1 (6 bases). The CDR3 is 13 amino acids. CDR1 is SGDLS, CDR2 YYNGEE, per germline. Trimming took off 3 bases at V and 8 bases at J, with 14 bases between the two ends. CDR3 bases: TGTGCCAGCAGCGCAAACAGGGTGGGGGGCTACACCTTC. The encoded protein is CASSANRVGGYTF.

V gene TRBV7-9 combines with J gene TRBJ1-1, with D hard to call. Trimming shortened V by 5 bases and J by 0 bases, and 4 bases separated the two germline ends. The CDR3 spans 12 residues. Germline V lookup: CDR1 SEHNR, CDR2 FQNEAQ (reference sequence). Here the CDR3 reads CASSLLNTEAFF. For the CDR3, the DNA is TGTGCCAGCAGCCTTTTGAACACTGAAGCTTTCTTT.

The V call is TRBV18, the J call TRBJ1-6; 10 bases match TRBD1. Germline CDR1 is KGHSH and CDR2 is LQKENI. CDR3 size: 14 residues. The junction had 3 bases not matched to a gene; V was cut back by 5 bases and J by 8 bases. DNA of the CDR3: TGTGCCAGCTCATCGACAGGGGGCGATTCACCCCTCCACTTT. It yields the protein CASSSTGGDSPLHF.

In its sample, this clone was seen once. The V and J genes are TRBV28 and TRBJ1-1; D call uncertain. Looked up from germline, CDR1 is MDHEN and CDR2 is SYDVKM. CDR3 length: 15 amino acids. V was shortened by 2 bases and J by 3 bases, with 13 bases between the two germline ends. In DNA form, the CDR3 reads TGTGCCAGCAGTTTAAGGGAAGGGAGGTACACTGAAGCTTTCTTT. Protein: CASSLREGRYTEAFF.

This clone was counted only a few times. The chain uses TRBV7-9 and TRBJ2-3, with 10 nucleotides matching TRBD2. The V gene's germline CDR1 is SEHNR and CDR2 FQNEAQ (reference sequence). This CDR3 region has 16 residues. With 5 bases clipped from V and 1 base from J, the junction kept 6 bases outside the gene matches. The CDR3 loop reads CASSRRTSGGTDTQYF. The DNA of the CDR3 is TGTGCCAGCAGCCGACGGACTAGCGGAGGCACAGATACGCAGTATTTT.

The CDR3 loop reads CASSRDSSGNTIYF. As DNA, the CDR3 is TGCGCCAGCAGCAGGGACAGCTCTGGAAACACCATATATTTT. V gene TRBV5-1 combines with J gene TRBJ1-3; 7 bases line up with TRBD1. V shed 4 bases and J 0 bases; nucleotides not matched to a gene: 1. There are 14 residues in the CDR3. Germline V gene lookup returns CDR1 SGHRS and CDR2 YFSETQ.

This clone turned up a few times. The chain is built from TRBV5-5 and TRBJ2-1; 14 positions match TRBD2. J lost 9 bases, V lost 5 bases, and 4 bases had no gene match. The CDR3 consists of 14 residues. Germline lookup yields CDR1 SGHKS and CDR2 YYEKEE (reference sequence). The DNA for the CDR3 is TGTGCCAGCAGGGGGACTAGCGGGAGTACTGAGCAGTTCTTC. It specifies CASRGTSGSTEQFF.

V is TRBV19 and J is TRBJ2-2; 9 positions match TRBD1. Trimming at V came to 10 bases and at J to 6 bases, leaving 9 bases not matched to a gene. CDR3 size: 14 residues. CDR1 is LNHDA, CDR2 SQIVND, per germline (reference sequence). In DNA form, the CDR3 reads TGTGCCACCGAGGACAGGGGCTGGCCCGGGGAGCTGTTTTTT. It codes for CATEDRGWPGELFF.

The V and J genes are TRBV7-2 and TRBJ2-5, with a possible D match to TRBD1 (6 bases). CDR1 is SGHTA and CDR2 is FQGNSA in the germline V gene. Between the trimmed V and J ends, which lost 5 bases and 2 bases, there was a span of 15 bases. The CDR3 consists of 15 residues. The DNA of the CDR3 is TGTGCCAGCAGCCCGAGACAGGCGCTTCAAGAGACCCAGTACTTC. Translation gives CASSPRQALQETQYF.

The chain couples TRBV9 to TRBJ2-1; D is perhaps TRBD1 (5 bases). The germline V gene encodes CDR1 SGDLS and CDR2 YYNGEE. The ends were cut back, 0 bases at V and 0 bases at J, with 10 bases in the middle. CDR3 length: 16 amino acids. Here the CDR3 reads CASSVVAGYSYNEQFF. The CDR3 region has the DNA TGTGCCAGCAGCGTAGTGGCAGGGTACTCCTACAATGAGCAGTTCTTC.

The chain employs TRBV7-9 and TRBJ2-7, with D maybe TRBD2 (6 bases). Looked up from germline, CDR1 is SEHNR and CDR2 is FQNEAQ (reference sequence). This CDR3 has 13 amino acids. With 6 bases removed from V and 9 bases from J, the gap between germline ends came to 18 bases. DNA of the CDR3: TGTGCCAGCAGTCCTACGGGACTTAATCGGCAGTACTTC. Its translation is CASSPTGLNRQYF.

A single count supports this clone. The rearrangement links TRBV4-2 to TRBJ2-7; 7 nucleotides align to TRBD1. The CDR3 is 15 amino acids. Germline-derived CDR1 and CDR2 are LGHNA and YNFKEQ. J was trimmed by 3 bases and V by 2 bases; bases with no gene match: 7. The CDR3 DNA follows: TGTGCCAGCAGCCAATTGACAGGGACCCTCTACGAGCAGTACTTC. Translation: CASSQLTGTLYEQYF.

V is TRBV16 and J is TRBJ2-2, with 8 bases lining up with TRBD1. The CDR3 sequence is 14 residues long. Germline trimming cut 5 bases from V and 2 bases from J; bases unmatched to any gene: 1. Per germline, CDR1 KGHSY and CDR2 FQNENV. CDR3 residues: CASSDRGNTGELFF. The DNA of the CDR3 is TGTGCCAGCAGCGACAGGGGCAACACCGGGGAGCTGTTTTTT.

The V and J genes are TRBV2 and TRBJ2-2, with 14 bases aligning to TRBD2. V dropped 6 bases and J dropped 7; count of bases not matched to a gene: 13. Germline V gene sequence: CDR1 SNHLY, CDR2 FYNNEI. The CDR3 sequence is 18 residues long. CDR3 protein: CASSEPGLAGGMDGELFF. As DNA, the CDR3 is TGTGCCAGCAGCGAACCTGGACTAGCGGGAGGAATGGACGGGGAGCTGTTTTTT.

V usage is TRBV7-2 and J usage is TRBJ2-7, with D unclear. Between the trimmed V and J ends, which lost 5 bases and 1 base, there was a span of 15 bases. This CDR3 is built from 15 residues. Germline V gene sequence: CDR1 SGHTA, CDR2 FQGNSA. The CDR3 here is CASSPRGISSYEQYF. The CDR3 DNA is TGTGCCAGCAGCCCAAGAGGTATTTCTTCCTACGAGCAGTACTTC.

The V gene is TRBV7-2, the J gene TRBJ1-1; possible D gene TRBD1, 5 bases. The CDR3 has 14 amino acids. Deletions cut 3 bases from V and 0 bases from J, with 8 bases between. Germline V gene lookup returns CDR1 SGHTA and CDR2 FQGNSA. This CDR3 is CASSFQGLNTEAFF. The CDR3 DNA follows: TGTGCCAGCAGCTTCCAGGGATTGAACACTGAAGCTTTCTTT.

About this clone itself: The junction shows a germline mismatch at one end, possibly a read error. V is TRBV2 and J is TRBJ2-6, with 7 nucleotides matching TRBD1. Germline assignment: CDR1 SNHLY and CDR2 FYNNEI. The CDR3 length is 17 residues. CDR3: CASSEDRLISGANGLTF. The CDR3 nucleotides read TGTGCCAGCAGTGAGGACAGGCTAATCTCTGGGGCCAACGGCCTGACTTTC.

The chain has TRBV29-1 and TRBJ2-7; the D is unclear. The CDR3 extends over 14 amino acids. V was pared by 3 bases and J by 5 bases, with 17 bases between. CDR1 SQVTM and CDR2 ANQGSEA come from the germline V gene. In DNA form, the CDR3 reads TGCAGCGTTGACATCCCCGGGTCCTGGAACGAGCAGTACTTC. It encodes CSVDIPGSWNEQYF.

This clone came up a few times. The V call is TRBV4-3, the J call TRBJ1-3; D remains unclear. The CDR3 covers 16 residues. Between the trimmed V and J ends, which lost 1 base and 0 bases, there was a span of 10 bases. From germline, CDR1 is LGHNA and CDR2 YSLEER. The CDR3 DNA reads TGCGCCAGCAGCCAAGGGCTGCGGCTCTCTGGAAACACCATATATTTT. It encodes CASSQGLRLSGNTIYF.